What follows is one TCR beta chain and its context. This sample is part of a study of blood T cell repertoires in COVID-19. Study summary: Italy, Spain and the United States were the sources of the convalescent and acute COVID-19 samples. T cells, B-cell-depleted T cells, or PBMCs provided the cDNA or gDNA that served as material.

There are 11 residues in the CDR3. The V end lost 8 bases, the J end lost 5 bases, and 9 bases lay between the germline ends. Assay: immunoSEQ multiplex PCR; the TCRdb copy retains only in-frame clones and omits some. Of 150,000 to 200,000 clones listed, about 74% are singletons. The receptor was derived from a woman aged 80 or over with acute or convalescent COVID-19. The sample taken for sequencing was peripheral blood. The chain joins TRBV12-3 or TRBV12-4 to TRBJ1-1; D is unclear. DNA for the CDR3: TGTGCCAGCCGTGGCAGAACTGAAGCTTTCTTT. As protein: CASRGRTEAFF.